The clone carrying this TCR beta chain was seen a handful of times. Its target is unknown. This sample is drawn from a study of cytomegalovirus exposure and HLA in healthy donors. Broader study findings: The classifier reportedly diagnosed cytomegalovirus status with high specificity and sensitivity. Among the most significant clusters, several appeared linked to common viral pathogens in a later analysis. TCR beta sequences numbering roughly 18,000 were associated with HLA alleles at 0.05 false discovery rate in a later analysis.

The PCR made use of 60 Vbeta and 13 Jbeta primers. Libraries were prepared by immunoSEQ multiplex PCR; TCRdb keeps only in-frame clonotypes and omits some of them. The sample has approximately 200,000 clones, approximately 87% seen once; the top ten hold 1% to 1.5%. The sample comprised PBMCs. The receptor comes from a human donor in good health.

This chain's CDR3 is CASSTYGPRTGLDTQYF. DNA of the CDR3: TGTGCCAGCAGTACTTACGGTCCCCGGACTGGTTTAGATACGCAGTATTTT. This sequence joins TRBV28 and TRBJ2-3; tentative D call: TRBD2 (5 bases). V gave up 5 bases and J gave up 5 bases, with 23 bases separating them. The CDR3 runs to 17 residues. Germline V gene lookup returns CDR1 MDHEN and CDR2 SYDVKM. The full variable domain, in which reference TRBV28 and TRBJ2-3 provide the parts outside the CDR3, is DVKVTQSSRYLVKRTGEKVFLECVQDMDHENMFWYRQDPGLGLRLIYFSYDVKMKEKGDIPEGYSVSREKKERFSLILESASTNQTSMYLCASSTYGPRTGLDTQYFGPGTRLTVL.